The 6 T cell receptor beta chains below were found in one sample sequenced in a study of tumor-infiltrating lymphocytes in localized non-small cell lung cancer. Assay: immunoSEQ multiplex PCR; the TCRdb copy retains only in-frame clones and omits some. The table shows roughly 24,000 clones, with approximately 64% occurring only once. Sequencing was done on a sample of lung tumor tissue. All receptors come from a human donor with non-small cell lung cancer.

The chain joins TRBV10-3 to TRBJ2-1, with no clear D. The V gene lost 3 bases and the J gene lost 8 bases, with 11 bases spanning the gap. This CDR3 spans 13 amino acids. CDR1 and CDR2 from the germline V gene are ENHRY and SYGVKD. For the CDR3, the DNA is TGTGCCATCAGTGACCCACGCGCGGATGAGCAGTTCTTC. Translating gives CAISDPRADEQFF.

The rearrangement joins TRBV27 to TRBJ2-7, with D maybe TRBD1 (6 bases). This CDR3 has 16 amino acids. The V and J ends lost 5 bases and 0 bases respectively, with 17 bases between them. Germline values: CDR1 MNHEY, CDR2 SMNVEV (reference sequence). In DNA, the CDR3 is TGTGCCAGCAGTGTACACAGGGCTTCGAGCTCCTACGAGCAGTACTTC. It specifies CASSVHRASSSYEQYF.

The chain carries TRBV6-1 and TRBJ1-5; 7 bases agree with TRBD1. There are 14 residues in the CDR3. V dropped 3 bases and J dropped 6; count of bases not matched to a gene: 5. The germline CDR1 and CDR2 sequences are MNHNS and SASEGT. The DNA for the CDR3 is TGTGCCAGCAGTGAGAACAGGGGCGGTCAGCCCCAGCATTTT. Its translation is CASSENRGGQPQHF.

The V call is TRBV27, the J call TRBJ1-1; a weak D match, TRBD1 (6 bases). Germline-derived CDR1 and CDR2 are MNHEY and SMNVEV (reference sequence). Trimming took 2 bases from V and 5 from J, leaving 12 bases between them. This CDR3 has 14 amino acids. Written as DNA, the CDR3 is TGTGCCAGCAGTTTACAGGGGTTGGGGACTGAAGCTTTCTTT. This sequence encodes CASSLQGLGTEAFF.

The rearrangement links TRBV5-1 to TRBJ1-1; 11 nucleotides line up with TRBD1. V shed 4 bases, J shed 4 bases, and the junction held 6 bases outside the gene matches. The CDR3 runs to 15 residues. The germline V gene encodes CDR1 SGHRS and CDR2 YFSETQ. The CDR3 DNA follows: TGCGCCAGCAGCCAGGACAGGGGGCGAAGCACTGAAGCTTTCTTT. It specifies CASSQDRGRSTEAFF.

The chain recombines TRBV7-9 with TRBJ2-5, with TRBD1 matching 8 bases. Unmatched junction bases numbered 12, after V lost 5 bases and J lost 4 bases. CDR1 and CDR2 from the germline V gene are SEHNR and FQNEAQ (reference sequence). The CDR3 consists of 16 residues. The CDR3 DNA is TGTGCCAGCAGCCGAGGGACAGGCCCGAATGTAGAGACCCAGTACTTC. It specifies CASSRGTGPNVETQYF.